Listed below are T cell receptor beta chains from one sample, sequenced in a study of cytotoxic CD8 clonotypes in ibrutinib-treated CLL. Using immunoSEQ multiplex PCR, the repertoire was profiled, and TCRdb retains in-frame clones only, with some absent. Of 150,000 to 200,000 clones in the sample, 81% are singletons; the top ten hold about 2%. The input for sequencing was PBMCs, taken after 12 months of ibrutinib treatment. The receptor source for this set is a human donor with chronic lymphocytic leukemia. CDR3s include the opening cysteine and the closing phenylalanine or tryptophan. The D gene is left open where the match is weak. Where a row states a size, it is once, few, many or the class of an expanded clone; other rows omit it.

J gene	D gene	CDR3 length	V gene	clone size	CDR3 protein	CDR3 DNA
TRBJ1-5	NA	14	TRBV19	NA	CASSIWAGSQPQHF	TGTGCCAGTAGTATATGGGCGGGGAGTCAGCCCCAGCATTTT
TRBJ1-1	NA	13	TRBV19	once	CASIRGLEGEAFF	TGTGCCAGTATACGGGGACTAGAAGGTGAAGCTTTCTTT
TRBJ2-3	TRBD1	15	TRBV27	NA	CASSDGTVYTDTQYF	TGTGCCAGCAGTGATGGGACAGTATACACAGATACGCAGTATTTT
TRBJ2-7	TRBD2	14	TRBV4-1	few	CASSQTGTSYEQYF	TGCGCCAGCAGCCAAACCGGGACTAGCTACGAGCAGTACTTC
TRBJ2-5	NA	11	TRBV2	NA	CASDSGETQYF	TGTGCCAGCGACAGTGGCGAGACCCAGTACTTC
TRBJ1-2	NA	15	TRBV28	NA	CASSVQDSSLYSYTF	TGTGCCAGCAGTGTACAGGACAGCTCCCTATATAGCTACACCTTC
TRBJ2-1	NA	16	TRBV5-4	NA	CASSLDLGANSNEQFF	TGTGCCAGCAGCTTGGATTTGGGGGCGAATTCAAATGAGCAGTTCTTC
TRBJ1-1	NA	15	TRBV9	once	CASSVDPQGSTEAFF	TGTGCCAGCAGCGTAGACCCACAGGGCTCGACTGAAGCTTTCTTT
TRBJ2-7	TRBD2	14	TRBV27	NA	CASRRLAGSYEQYF	TGTGCCAGCAGGCGACTAGCGGGATCCTACGAGCAGTACTTC
TRBJ2-7	TRBD2	15	TRBV19	NA	CASSAPGLAAYEQYF	TGTGCCAGTAGTGCCCCGGGACTAGCGGCCTACGAGCAGTACTTC
TRBJ1-5	TRBD1	16	TRBV27	once	CASSSGTGVMDQPQHF	TGTGCCAGCAGTTCGGGGACAGGGGTTATGGATCAGCCCCAGCATTTT
TRBJ2-7	NA	16	TRBV9	NA	CASSVPRDKIRSEQYF	TGTGCCAGCAGCGTCCCCCGGGACAAAATTCGTTCCGAGCAGTACTTC
TRBJ2-3	NA	15	TRBV5-1	NA	CASSPGDSPTDTQYF	TGCGCCAGCAGCCCGGGGGACTCCCCCACAGATACGCAGTATTTT
TRBJ2-3	TRBD2	15	TRBV7-3	NA	CASSLLLAGVDTQYF	TGTGCCAGCAGCTTACTACTAGCGGGGGTAGATACGCAGTATTTT
TRBJ1-1	NA	12	TRBV9	few	CASGEGITEAFF	TGTGCCAGCGGGGAAGGGATCACTGAAGCTTTCTTT
TRBJ2-3	TRBD2	15	TRBV6-1	NA	CASRDTSGTTDTQYF	TGTGCCAGCAGGGATACTAGCGGTACCACAGATACGCAGTATTTT
TRBJ1-4	NA	15	TRBV11-2	few	CASSLGAGTNEKLFF	TGTGCCAGCAGCTTAGGGGCTGGAACTAATGAAAAACTGTTTTTT
TRBJ1-3	NA	15	TRBV9	once	CASSVGQGTGNTIYF	TGTGCCAGCAGCGTAGGGCAGGGAACTGGAAACACCATATATTTT
TRBJ1-2	NA	13	TRBV28	few	CASSRRGWYGYTF	TGTGCCAGCAGTCGCAGGGGATGGTATGGCTACACCTTC
TRBJ2-5	TRBD2	16	TRBV2	NA	CASKQPELAGVETQYF	TGTGCCAGCAAGCAGCCGGAACTAGCGGGAGTGGAGACCCAGTACTTC
TRBJ2-3	TRBD2	19	TRBV4-3	NA	CASSQEHGTSGGVKDTQYF	TGCGCCAGCAGCCAAGAGCACGGGACTAGCGGGGGAGTGAAAGATACGCAGTATTTT
TRBJ2-3	TRBD2	14	TRBV7-2	NA	CASARGGASNTQYF	TGTGCCAGCGCCCGCGGGGGGGCGTCAAATACGCAGTATTTT
TRBJ2-7	NA	14	TRBV9	NA	CASSVGPQTYEQYF	TGTGCCAGCAGCGTAGGACCACAGACCTACGAGCAGTACTTC
TRBJ1-3	NA	17	TRBV19	NA	CASNPGGGPRRANTIYF	TGTGCCAGCAACCCAGGTGGCGGACCTCGGCGGGCAAACACCATATATTTT
TRBJ1-1	NA	13	TRBV2	NA	CASSKSMNTEAFF	TGTGCCAGCAGCAAATCCATGAACACTGAAGCTTTCTTT
TRBJ1-5	TRBD1	15	TRBV6-5	NA	CASTPLGQGGQPQHF	TGTGCCAGCACCCCACTGGGACAGGGTGGTCAGCCCCAGCATTTT
TRBJ2-1	TRBD2	14	TRBV10-3	NA	CATLAGTTYNEQFF	TGTGCCACCCTAGCGGGGACAACCTACAATGAGCAGTTCTTC
TRBJ1-2	TRBD1	15	TRBV28	NA	CASSIGGQDLYGYTF	TGTGCCAGCAGTATTGGGGGACAGGACCTCTATGGCTACACCTTC
TRBJ2-5	TRBD1	15	TRBV7-2	NA	CASSPAGTGRETQYF	TGTGCCAGCAGCCCAGCCGGGACAGGGAGAGAGACCCAGTACTTC
TRBJ2-7	NA	11	TRBV9	NA	CASSAGYEQYF	TGTGCCAGCAGCGCCGGCTACGAGCAGTACTTC
TRBJ2-7	TRBD2	14	TRBV28	NA	CASSLLGTTYEQYF	TGTGCCAGCAGTTTATTAGGGACTACCTACGAGCAGTACTTC
TRBJ2-1	NA	13	TRBV9	once	CATQRGFGDEQFF	TGTGCCACCCAACGGGGGTTTGGTGATGAGCAGTTCTTC
TRBJ1-1	NA	13	TRBV6-6	NA	CASSYGENTEAFF	TGTGCCAGCAGTTACGGGGAGAACACTGAAGCTTTCTTT
TRBJ2-2	NA	14	TRBV7-7	NA	CASSLTPGVGELFF	TGTGCCAGCAGCTTGACCCCTGGGGTCGGGGAGCTGTTTTTT
TRBJ2-3	NA	13	TRBV28	NA	CASRTQTVDTQYF	TGTGCCAGCAGAACCCAGACAGTAGATACGCAGTATTTT
TRBJ1-4	TRBD1	17	TRBV5-1	NA	CASSPARDRSTNEKLFF	TGCGCCAGCTCCCCCGCGAGGGACAGATCAACTAATGAAAAACTGTTTTTT
TRBJ2-3	TRBD2	15	TRBV7-2	NA	CASSVAGVSTDTQYF	TGTGCCAGCAGTGTAGCGGGAGTATCGACAGATACGCAGTATTTT
TRBJ2-2	NA	15	TRBV5-1	NA	CASSPSVPPGGELFF	TGCGCCAGCAGCCCTAGCGTGCCTCCAGGCGGGGAGCTGTTTTTT
TRBJ1-5	NA	15	TRBV28	NA	CASRYRSLSNQPQHF	TGTGCCAGCAGGTATCGGTCCCTTAGCAATCAGCCCCAGCATTTT
TRBJ1-4	NA	15	TRBV19	NA	CASSIPGRVDEKLFF	TGTGCCAGTAGTATCCCCGGGAGGGTGGATGAAAAACTGTTTTTT
TRBJ2-4	NA	16	TRBV4-1	NA	CASSPRQDVAKNIQYF	TGCGCCAGCAGCCCACGACAGGACGTAGCCAAAAACATTCAGTACTTC
TRBJ1-5	NA	13	TRBV10-3	NA	CATAWGLEQPQHF	TGTGCCACCGCTTGGGGACTGGAACAGCCCCAGCATTTT
TRBJ2-3	NA	11	TRBV18	NA	CASSPTDTQYF	TGTGCCAGCTCACCCACAGATACGCAGTATTTT
TRBJ2-3	NA	16	TRBV7-6	NA	CASSPWLAESTDTQYF	TGTGCCAGCAGCCCCTGGCTAGCCGAAAGCACAGATACGCAGTATTTT
TRBJ2-5	TRBD2	15	TRBV19	NA	CASSPLRGGAETQYF	TGTGCCAGTAGCCCTCTGCGGGGGGGCGCGGAGACCCAGTACTTC
TRBJ1-2	NA	15	TRBV30	NA	CAWSRRPQGNYGYTF	TGTGCCTGGAGCCGACGCCCTCAGGGAAACTATGGCTACACCTTC
TRBJ1-6	NA	14	TRBV6-5	NA	CASSLRLLNSPLHF	TGTGCCAGCAGTCTACGACTTTTGAATTCACCCCTCCACTTT
TRBJ2-7	TRBD1	17	TRBV4-3	NA	CASSPHAPGQGAREQYF	TGCGCCAGCAGCCCCCACGCCCCGGGACAGGGGGCCCGGGAGCAGTACTTC